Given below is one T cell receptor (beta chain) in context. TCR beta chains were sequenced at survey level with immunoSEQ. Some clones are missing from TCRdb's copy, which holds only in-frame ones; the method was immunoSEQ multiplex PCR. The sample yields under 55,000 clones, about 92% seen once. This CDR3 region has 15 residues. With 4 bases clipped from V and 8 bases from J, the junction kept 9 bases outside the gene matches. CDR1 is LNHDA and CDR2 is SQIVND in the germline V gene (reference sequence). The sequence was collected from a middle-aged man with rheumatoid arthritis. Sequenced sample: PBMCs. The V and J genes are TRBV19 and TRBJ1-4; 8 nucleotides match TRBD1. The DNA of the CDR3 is TGTGCCAGTAGTACCGCAGGGGGCGGGGAAGAAAAACTGTTTTTT. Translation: CASSTAGGGEEKLFF.